Sequencing of this TCR beta chain was carried out in a study of shared clonotypes between healthy human individuals (dated by TCRdb to about 2020). Concerning the study at large: The cohort included three men and two women between 18 and 49 years of age. To increase sequencing depth and limit assay-specific biases, TCR repertoire library preparation and sequencing were carried out by different laboratories using diverse techniques. Per donor, leukapheresis produced somewhere between about 0.8 and 9 billion PBMCs. For each donor, CD4 naive and CD4 memory were each given three plates, CD8 naive was given two plates, and CD8 memory was given one plate. To estimate repertoire size and how much clonotype sharing occurs between individuals, the study deeply sequenced the blood TCR repertoires of 4 to 6 healthy adults.

At the junction V is shortened by 7 bases and J by 8 bases; bases outside the gene matches: 16. Its CDR3 holds 15 amino acids, cysteine through phenylalanine. Only the CDR3 part of the read is kept: 45 bases, read in frame from the first base. CDR1 and CDR2 were assigned from the germline V gene (reference sequence) as LNHDA and SQIVND. With respect to this clone: The antigen it recognizes is unknown. There are no base qualities to consult, and no much larger clone falls within one base.

The research as a whole found: Estimated clonotype richness was generally larger for naive than for memory subsets. Sampling was restricted to blood, and TCR repertoires in tissue are likely to differ from TCR repertoires in blood. When several donors were compared, the shared fraction of clonotypes was around 5% for naive CD4, around 3.5% for naive CD8, 2.3% for memory CD4, and 0.3% to 0.5% for memory CD8. Based on pairwise subsampling, the degree of clonotype sharing among donors was expected to be affected by sequencing depth. Clonotypes shared by all four sorted-subset donors showed higher generation probabilities than non-shared clonotypes. Incomplete sequencing was indicated by rarefaction of sorted-subset datasets, despite the large sequencing depth. The genetic and exposure-history diversity represented was limited by the small number of donors.

The donors were healthy, HIV-negative adults who had no recently reported acute infections or vaccinations. Every donor was a Caucasian adult living in Nashville, Tennessee, USA. CD4+ T cells were enriched by magnetic negative selection, after which naive cells were positively selected on CD45RA and the negative fraction was taken as the memory subset. Blood was obtained by leukapheresis, after which PBMCs were separated by Ficoll-Histopaque density gradient centrifugation and cryopreserved in liquid nitrogen vapor phase. Analytical flow cytometry was used to check the purity and quantity of each magnetically sorted T cell population. Genomic DNA was isolated from each sorted fraction and quantified by UV absorbance on a Nanodrop 2000c. TCR CDR3 regions were amplified from genomic DNA by multiplex PCR using the deep immunoSEQ assay. For each cell subset, the extracted genomic DNA was distributed evenly across all wells of several immunoSEQ 96-well plates, and each plate served as one replicate. For sorted subsets, 150 to 200 ng genomic DNA, equal to 25,000 to 35,000 T cell genomes, was loaded into each replicate PCR. The purified libraries were quantified using a Qubit 3.0 fluorometer, sized with a Bioanalyzer 2100, and then quantified again using the KAPA Library Quantification kit. A separate single-read 150-cycle Illumina NextSeq 550 flow cell was used to sequence each immunoSEQ 96-well plate. The study's own analysis went as follows. Because only junctional sequences without quality scores were contained in the immunoSEQ output, filtering matching that applied to full-length reads could not be performed. To assign V/J genes and CDR3, sequences were annotated using PyIR, a Python wrapper for IgBLAST v1.9, with IMGT germline references. Reads with weak V/J assignments (E-value above 1e-6), missing CDR3, stop codons, out-of-frame junctions, or ambiguous translated residues were removed. V3J clonotypes were defined as sequences sharing an identical inferred V gene, J gene, and CDR3 amino acid sequence. Percentage overlap between repertoires was computed as shared unique clonotypes divided by the size of the smaller repertoire. Repertoire richness was assessed with RTK rarefaction, the Chao1 estimator, and Recon v2.1 estimates of unobserved clonotypes. For all TCRbeta clonotypes obtained by the gDNA method from a few donors, generation probabilities were computed with OLGA. TCRdb limited this immuneACCESS table to in-frame rearrangements with V and J called. A share of clones is missing; checked studies link under half to unresolved V genes, and the rest is unexplained. V and J calls and clone size come straight from that table; D and trimming were deduced from the DNA. The sample contains about 2 million clones, roughly 94% of them found a single time. The ten largest clones represent 0.1% to 0.15% of the sample.

The clonotype originates from a man aged 18 to 29 in good health. The source material was naive CD4+ T cells sorted from blood. Sample cell subset or site, as interpreted from the label and publication: CD45RA+ positively selected. The rearrangement joined TRBV19 to TRBJ1-2; 7 of the junction bases match TRBD1. CDR3 reads: CASKLGQPFPDGYTF. The DNA sequence is as follows: TGTGCCAGTAAGTTGGGACAGCCTTTTCCGGACGGCTACACCTTC. With the rest looked up from the reference TRBV19 and TRBJ1-2 genes rather than sequenced, the full variable domain is DGGITQSPKYLFRKEGQNVTLSCEQNLNHDAMYWYRQDPGQGLRLIYYSQIVNDFQKGDIAEGYSVSREKKESFPLTVTSAQKNPTAFYLCASKLGQPFPDGYTFGSGTRLTVV.